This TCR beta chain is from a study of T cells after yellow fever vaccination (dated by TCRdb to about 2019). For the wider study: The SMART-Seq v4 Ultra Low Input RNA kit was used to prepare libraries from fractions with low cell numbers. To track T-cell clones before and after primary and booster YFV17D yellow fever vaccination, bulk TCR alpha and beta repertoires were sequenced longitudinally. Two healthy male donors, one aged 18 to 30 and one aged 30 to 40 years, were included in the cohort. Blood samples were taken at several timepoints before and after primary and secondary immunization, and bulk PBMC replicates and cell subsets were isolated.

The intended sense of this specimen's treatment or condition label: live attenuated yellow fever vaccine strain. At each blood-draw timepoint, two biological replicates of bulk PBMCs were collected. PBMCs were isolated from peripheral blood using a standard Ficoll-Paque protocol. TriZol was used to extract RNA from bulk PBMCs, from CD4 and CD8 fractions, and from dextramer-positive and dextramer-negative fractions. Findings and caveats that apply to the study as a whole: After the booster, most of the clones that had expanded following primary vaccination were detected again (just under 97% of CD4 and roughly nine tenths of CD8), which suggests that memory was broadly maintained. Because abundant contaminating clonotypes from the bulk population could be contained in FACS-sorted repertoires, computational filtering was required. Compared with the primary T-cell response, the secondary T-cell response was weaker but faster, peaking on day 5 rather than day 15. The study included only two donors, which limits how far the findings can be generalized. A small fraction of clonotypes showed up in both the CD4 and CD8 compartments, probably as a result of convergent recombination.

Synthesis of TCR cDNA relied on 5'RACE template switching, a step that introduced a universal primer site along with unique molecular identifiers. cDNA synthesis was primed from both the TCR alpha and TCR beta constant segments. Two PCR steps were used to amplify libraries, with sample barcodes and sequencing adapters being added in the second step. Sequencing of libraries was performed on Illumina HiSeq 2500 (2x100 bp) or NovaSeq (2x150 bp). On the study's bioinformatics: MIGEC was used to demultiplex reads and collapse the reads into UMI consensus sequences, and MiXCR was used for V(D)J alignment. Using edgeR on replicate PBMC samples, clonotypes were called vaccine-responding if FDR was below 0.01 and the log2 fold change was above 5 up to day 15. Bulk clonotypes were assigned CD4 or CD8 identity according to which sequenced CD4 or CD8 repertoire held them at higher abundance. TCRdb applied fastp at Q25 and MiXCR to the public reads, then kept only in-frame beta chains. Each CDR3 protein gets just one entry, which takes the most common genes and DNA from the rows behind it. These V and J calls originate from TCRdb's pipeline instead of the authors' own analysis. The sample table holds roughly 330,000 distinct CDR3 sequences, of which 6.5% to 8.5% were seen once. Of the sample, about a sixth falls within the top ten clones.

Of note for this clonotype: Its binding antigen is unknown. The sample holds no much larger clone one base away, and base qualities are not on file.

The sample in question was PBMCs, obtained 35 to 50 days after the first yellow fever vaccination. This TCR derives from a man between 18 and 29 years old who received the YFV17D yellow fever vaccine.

The nucleotide sequence reads as follows: TGTGCCAGCAGCATAGGACAGGGATGGGGTACTCACACTGAAGCTTTCTTT. This codes for CASSIGQGWGTHTEAFF. The sequence joins TRBV5-6 to TRBJ1-1; 8 bases in between match TRBD1. CDR1 and CDR2, looked up from the germline V gene, are SGHDT and YYEEEE. From its cysteine to its phenylalanine, the CDR3 spans 17 amino acids. Only the CDR3 region is kept as DNA, spanning 51 bases read in frame from base 1. Germline trimming: 4 bases from V, 3 bases from J; junction bases outside gene matches: 14.